These 17 T cell receptor beta chains were sequenced from one sample in a study of T cells in Graves' hyperthyroidism and ophthalmopathy. Researchers took RNA transcripts and amplified the TCR beta CDR3 regions from them. First-round RT-PCR with HTBI primers amplified the TCR CDR3 region. Each CDR3 protein is one row after TCRdb ran MiXCR on the multiplex PCR reads. The sample contains about 520,000 distinct CDR3 sequences, less than 25% of which appear only once. Sequenced: blood. The receptor set was obtained from a man aged 18-30 years with Graves' hyperthyroidism.

This clonotype was found many times. This chain links TRBV20-1 with TRBJ1-1; 8 nucleotides agree with TRBD1. This CDR3 contains 16 residues. Trimming removed 2 bases from V and 4 bases from J; junction bases left unmatched: 12. Germline V gene lookup returns CDR1 DFQATT and CDR2 SNEGSKA (reference sequence). The CDR3, as DNA: TGCAGTGCTAGATCTCCCTCAGGGGGCTTCGGCACTGAAGCTTTCTTT. Protein sequence: CSARSPSGGFGTEAFF.

This clonotype was detected a few times. The rearrangement links TRBV11-2 to TRBJ2-7; tentatively, D is TRBD1 or TRBD2 (5 bases each). From germline, CDR1 is SGHAT and CDR2 FQNNGV. The CDR3 spans 15 residues. V lost 7 bases and J lost 3, with 19 bases in between. The DNA for the CDR3 is TGTGCCAGCACCCCCTATCCGGGACCCGGCTACGAGCAGTACTTC. Its translation is CASTPYPGPGYEQYF.

There are many counts of this clonotype. The chain recombines TRBV28 with TRBJ2-6; no clear D. CDR1 and CDR2 from the germline V gene are MDHEN and SYDVKM. The CDR3 runs to 13 residues. Trimming shortened V by 6 bases and J by 2 bases, and 5 bases separated the two germline ends. The DNA of the CDR3 is TGTGCCAGCAGAAGCACTGGGGCCAACGTCCTGACTTTC. Encoded protein: CASRSTGANVLTF.

This clonotype was counted ten times or more. CDR3 residues: CASSYAGQGSPYEQYF. DNA for the CDR3: TGTGCCAGCAGTTACGCGGGACAGGGGAGCCCCTACGAGCAGTACTTC. V is TRBV6-5 and J is TRBJ2-7, with 10 bases matching TRBD1. CDR1 is MNHEY and CDR2 is SVGAGI in the germline V gene. The trim removed 2 bases at V and 2 bases at J, leaving 6 bases unmatched. This CDR3 is built from 16 residues.

In its sample, this clonotype was seen a few times. V gene TRBV6-4 combines with J gene TRBJ1-6, with D possibly TRBD1 on 5 matching bases. Germline CDR1 reads MRHNA; CDR2 reads SNTAGT. This CDR3 contains 17 residues. Trimming pared 5 bases from V and 7 bases from J, leaving 21 bases between. CDR3 sequence reads: CASSPSGVGVGNSPLHF. The CDR3 DNA follows: TGTGCCAGCAGTCCCTCGGGGGTCGGGGTGGGGAATTCACCCCTCCACTTT.

This chain joins TRBV6-1 and TRBJ2-5, with TRBD2 matching 9 bases. The V gene's germline CDR1 is MNHNS and CDR2 SASEGT. V lost 7 bases, J lost 5 bases, and 17 bases stayed unmatched. The CDR3 is 17 residues long. CDR3 coding DNA: TGTGCCAGCAAAAGTCTAAGCGGGGGGCCGGGGTTGGAGACCCAGTACTTC. Its translation: CASKSLSGGPGLETQYF.

This clonotype has ten or more counts. V gene TRBV7-9 combines with J gene TRBJ2-5; TRBD2 agrees at 13 bases. The CDR3 contains 14 residues. Germline V gene data show CDR1 as SEHNR and CDR2 as FQNEAQ (reference sequence). V trimming: 2 bases; J trimming: 10 bases; junction bases outside the gene matches: 4. CDR3 sequence: CASSLQLAGGSQYF. The CDR3 DNA reads TGTGCCAGCAGCTTACAACTAGCGGGGGGGAGCCAGTACTTC. Filled out from reference TRBV7-9 and TRBJ2-5, the complete variable domain reads DTGVSQNPRHKITKRGQNVTFRCDPISEHNRLYWYRQTLGQGPEFLTYFQNEAQLEKSRLLSDRFSAERPKGSFSTLEIQRTEQGDSAMYLCASSLQLAGGSQYFGPGTRLLVL.

This clonotype has ten or more counts. The V call is TRBV12-3 or TRBV12-4, the J call TRBJ2-5; D gene uncertain. V lost 4 bases, J lost 1 base, and 16 bases lay in between. The CDR3 covers 16 residues. CDR3 in DNA: TGTGCCAGCAGTTCATCAAAGCGCCCCGGCCAAGAGACCCAGTACTTC. Its translation is CASSSSKRPGQETQYF.

This clonotype turned up a few times. The chain is built from TRBV6-2 or TRBV6-3 and TRBJ1-1; no clear D. This CDR3 is 14 amino acids long. CDR1 is MNHEY, CDR2 SVGEGT, per germline. Trimming removed 0 bases at V and 6 bases at J, with 11 bases between. The DNA of the CDR3 is TGTGCCAGCAGTTACTCGACCATATTCGCTGAAGCTTTCTTT. This gives the protein CASSYSTIFAEAFF.

The genes are TRBV28 and TRBJ2-7, with 7 nucleotides matching TRBD1. This CDR3 is 15 amino acids long. The ends lost 5 bases at V and 3 bases at J; junction bases unmatched: 10. Germline V gene lookup returns CDR1 MDHEN and CDR2 SYDVKM. CDR3 in DNA: TGTGCCAGCAGTCCCGGGACAGTGATACTCTACGAGCAGTACTTC. Translated: CASSPGTVILYEQYF.

This clonotype was found many times. The V gene is TRBV12-3 or TRBV12-4, the J gene TRBJ1-1; D ambiguous. The CDR3 has 12 amino acids. Trimming removed 1 base at V and 11 bases at J, with 11 bases between. CDR3 sequence reads: CASSLGVGWAFF. CDR3 DNA: TGTGCCAGCAGTTTAGGGGTAGGGTGGGCTTTCTTT.

The chain uses TRBV12-3 or TRBV12-4 and TRBJ1-2; TRBD1 agrees at 7 bases. CDR3 size: 15 residues. With 5 bases clipped from V and 8 bases from J, the junction kept 14 bases outside the gene matches. The chain's CDR3 is CASSTIRQGLFGYTF. The CDR3 DNA sequence: TGTGCCAGCAGTACAATACGACAGGGCCTCTTCGGCTACACCTTC.

V is TRBV20-1 and J is TRBJ2-7, with unresolved D. V was shortened by 3 bases and J by 5 bases, with 8 bases between the two germline ends. CDR1 and CDR2 (germline): DFQATT, SNEGSKA (reference sequence). CDR3 length: 11 amino acids. The CDR3 reads CSARLRHEQYF. The CDR3 DNA follows: TGCAGTGCTAGGCTCCGACACGAGCAGTACTTC.

This chain uses TRBV28 with TRBJ1-5; TRBD1 is a possible D gene (5 bases). The ends were cut back, 7 bases at V and 6 bases at J, with 31 bases in the middle. CDR3 length: 19 residues. CDR1 is MDHEN and CDR2 is SYDVKM in the germline V gene. The CDR3 coding sequence is TGTGCCAGCACACAGAGGGGAGGGACGGCGACCCTCCGAGCTCAGCCCCAGCATTTT. This gives the protein CASTQRGGTATLRAQPQHF.

CDR3 in amino acids: CASSRSGGAYGGELFF. In nucleotides, the CDR3 is TGTGCCAGCAGTCGAAGCGGGGGAGCGTATGGCGGGGAGCTGTTTTTT. The chain links TRBV11-2 to TRBJ2-2; 8 nucleotides match TRBD2. Germline V lookup: CDR1 SGHAT, CDR2 FQNNGV. J gave up 7 bases and V 6 bases, and 13 bases lay outside the gene matches. The CDR3 length is 16 residues.

This chain links TRBV15 with TRBJ1-2; TRBD1 might be the D (5 bases). CDR3 size: 15 residues. Trimming pared 4 bases from V and 8 bases from J, leaving 20 bases between. From germline, CDR1 is LNHNV and CDR2 YYDKDF (reference sequence). DNA of the CDR3: TGTGCCACCAGCATATATCGCAGGGACCTACAGGGCTACACCTTC. Protein product: CATSIYRRDLQGYTF.

This clonotype appeared many times. This chain links TRBV20-1 with TRBJ1-5; D is possibly TRBD1 (6 bases). The V gene lost 1 base and the J gene lost 4 bases, with 11 bases spanning the gap. Germline assignment: CDR1 DFQATT and CDR2 SNEGSKA (reference sequence). The CDR3 length is 14 residues. CDR3 amino acids: CSARADRQNQPQHF. CDR3 sequence (DNA): TGCAGTGCTAGAGCCGACAGGCAGAATCAGCCCCAGCATTTT.